The 23 T cell receptor beta chains in this list originate from one sample, sequenced in a study of shared clonotypes between healthy human individuals. Assay: immunoSEQ multiplex PCR; the TCRdb copy retains only in-frame clones and omits some. The profile covers about 710,000 clones, with just under 75% appearing a single time and under 2% taken by the ten largest. The material sequenced was memory CD4+ T cells sorted from blood. Subset meaning: CD45RA-negative fraction. The source is a woman in her 30s in good health.

The V gene is TRBV14, the J gene TRBJ2-2; 12 positions match TRBD1. This CDR3 spans 18 amino acids. V lost 1 base and J lost 3; bases outside the gene matches: 6. The germline CDR1 and CDR2 sequences are SGHDN and FVKESK. CDR3 DNA: TGTGCCAGCAGCCAAGCCGGGACAGGGGGCTATTACACCGGGGAGCTGTTTTTT. This translates into CASSQAGTGGYYTGELFF. The variable domain in full, with the rest retrieved from reference TRBV14 and TRBJ2-2, is EAGVTQFPSHSVIEKGQTVTLRCDPISGHDNLYWYRRVMGKEIKFLLHFVKESKQDESGMPNNRFLAERTGGTYSTLKVQPAELEDSGVYFCASSQAGTGGYYTGELFFGEGSRLTVL.

J is TRBJ2-7 and V is TRBV29-1; perhaps TRBD1 as D (5 bases). The CDR3 has 13 residues. The germline V gene has CDR1 SQVTM and CDR2 ANQGSEA. V lost 5 bases to trimming and J lost 4 bases, with 15 bases between them. The CDR3: CSVQETAEYEQYF. In DNA form, the CDR3 reads TGCAGCGTTCAGGAGACAGCCGAGTACGAGCAGTACTTC.

J is TRBJ2-5 and V is TRBV27; 7 nucleotides agree with TRBD2. Germline-derived CDR1 and CDR2 are MNHEY and SMNVEV (reference sequence). V trimming: 4 bases; J trimming: 4 bases; junction bases outside the gene matches: 3. The CDR3 is 13 residues long. The CDR3 sequence: CASSSREGETQYF. CDR3 coding DNA: TGTGCCAGCAGTTCCAGGGAGGGAGAGACCCAGTACTTC.

This clone came up once. V usage is TRBV25-1 and J usage is TRBJ2-7, with TRBD1 as a possible D gene (6 bases). The CDR3 length is 13 residues. Germline V gene lookup returns CDR1 MGHDK and CDR2 SYGVNS. The ends were cut back, 4 bases at V and 3 bases at J, with 10 bases in the middle. The CDR3 reads CASSGGQNYEQYF. The CDR3 nucleotides read TGTGCCAGCAGTGGGGGGCAAAACTACGAGCAGTACTTC.

V usage is TRBV29-1 and J usage is TRBJ1-1; D unresolved. V lost 5 bases to trimming and J lost 6 bases, with 22 bases between them. Germline V gives CDR1 SQVTM, CDR2 ANQGSEA. The CDR3 consists of 15 residues. In DNA, the CDR3 is TGCAGCGTTCCCCGAGGAGCCTGGGGAGAGGCTGAAGCTTTCTTT. This encodes CSVPRGAWGEAEAFF.

This clone was counted ten times or more. This rearrangement joins TRBV7-9 to TRBJ2-5, with D perhaps matching TRBD2 (6 bases). This CDR3 is 14 amino acids long. Germline-derived CDR1 and CDR2 are SEHNR and FQNEAQ (reference sequence). Trimming cost V 0 bases and J 3 bases, with 8 bases left between them. The CDR3, as DNA: TGTGCCAGCAGCTTAGCAGGAGGGGAAGAGACCCAGTACTTC. Its translation: CASSLAGGEETQYF.

The chain has TRBV18 and TRBJ1-2; a weak D match, TRBD1 (5 bases). Germline values: CDR1 KGHSH, CDR2 LQKENI. The germline V and J ends were trimmed by 3 bases and 4 bases, with 15 bases remaining between them. The CDR3 runs to 15 residues. CDR3 bases: TGTGCCAGCTCACCTATGGGGGTAGATTCCTATGGCTACACCTTC. The encoded protein is CASSPMGVDSYGYTF.

J is TRBJ2-3 and V is TRBV9, with D perhaps TRBD2 (6 bases). The germline gives CDR1 SGDLS, CDR2 YYNGEE. The CDR3 totals 14 residues. The V end lost 2 bases, the J end lost 6 bases, and 13 bases lay between the germline ends. CDR3 amino acids: CASSVGSGGDTQYF. For the CDR3, the DNA is TGTGCCAGCAGCGTGGGTAGCGGCGGGGATACGCAGTATTTT.

J is TRBJ2-1 and V is TRBV11-2, with 14 bases aligning to TRBD2. The CDR3 is made up of 15 amino acids. Trimming removed 5 bases from V and 8 bases from J; junction bases left unmatched: 5. CDR1 is SGHAT and CDR2 is FQNNGV in the germline V gene. The CDR3 loop is CASSPGLAGVYEQFF. DNA of the CDR3: TGTGCCAGCAGCCCGGGACTAGCGGGAGTTTATGAGCAGTTCTTC.

This sequence joins TRBV6-1 and TRBJ1-3; 7 bases fit TRBD1. The germline V gene encodes CDR1 MNHNS and CDR2 SASEGT. CDR3 length equals 14 residues. V lost 7 bases and J lost 4; bases outside the gene matches: 7. CDR3 sequence reads: CASTRGTDGNTIYF. As DNA, the CDR3 is TGTGCCAGCACCAGAGGGACAGACGGAAACACCATATATTTT.

J is TRBJ1-1 and V is TRBV7-9, with 8 positions matching TRBD1. The length of the CDR3 is 14 residues. CDR1 and CDR2 from the germline V gene are SEHNR and FQNEAQ (reference sequence). V gave up 3 bases and J gave up 5 bases; unmatched junction bases: 5. The CDR3 sequence: CASSFTGGGTEAFF. CDR3 coding DNA: TGTGCCAGCAGCTTTACAGGGGGTGGAACTGAAGCTTTCTTT.

The CDR3 DNA sequence: TGTGCCAGCAGCTTGTGGGTAGCGGCCTCCTACAATGAGCAGTTCTTC. Translating it yields CASSLWVAASYNEQFF. The chain links TRBV5-6 to TRBJ2-1; D is perhaps TRBD2 (6 bases). Trimming cost V 1 base and J 0 bases, with 11 bases left between them. Per germline, CDR1 SGHDT and CDR2 YYEEEE. The CDR3 has 16 amino acids.

This clone has just a few counts. The chain employs TRBV10-2 and TRBJ1-3; 8 bases fit TRBD1. The CDR3 has 16 amino acids. With V trimmed by 0 bases and J by 4 bases, 5 bases remained unmatched. Germline values: CDR1 WSHSY, CDR2 SAAADI. The DNA of the CDR3 is TGCGCCAGCAGTGAGTCCGGACAGGGTGTCGGAAACACCATATATTTT. Protein product: CASSESGQGVGNTIYF.

This clone was observed a single time. V usage is TRBV2 and J usage is TRBJ1-6; D unresolved. The CDR3 covers 15 residues. The V end was cut by 6 bases, the J end by 0 bases, with 9 bases between. From germline, CDR1 is SNHLY and CDR2 FYNNEI. Written as DNA, the CDR3 is TGTGCCAGCAGAGGGTCGAGCTCCTATAATTCACCCCTCCACTTT. Residues: CASRGSSSYNSPLHF.

This chain uses TRBV7-2 with TRBJ1-2, with a tentative D call TRBD1 (6 bases). V was pared by 3 bases and J by 4 bases, with 15 bases between. This CDR3 is 15 amino acids long. The germline CDR1 and CDR2 sequences are SGHTA and FQGNSA. CDR3 sequence reads: CASSFPSQGTYGYTF. Written as DNA, the CDR3 is TGTGCCAGCAGCTTCCCCTCACAGGGTACCTATGGCTACACCTTC.

V gene TRBV7-9 combines with J gene TRBJ2-7, with 7 positions matching TRBD1. The V gene end was trimmed by 4 bases and the J gene end by 0 bases; junction bases not matched to a gene: 6. The germline gives CDR1 SEHNR, CDR2 FQNEAQ (reference sequence). This CDR3 contains 15 residues. CDR3 sequence reads: CASSSGQLSSYEQYF. CDR3 coding DNA: TGTGCCAGCAGCTCGGGACAGTTGAGCTCCTACGAGCAGTACTTC.

Notes on this clone: At one end, the junction sequence differs from germline, possibly due to a read error. This sequence joins TRBV10-1 and TRBJ1-1; possible D gene TRBD1, 6 bases. The CDR3 runs to 13 residues. Germline loops: CDR1 WNHNN, CDR2 SYGVQD (reference sequence). DNA of the CDR3: TGCGCCAGCAGTGAAACAGGGAACGCTGAAGCTTTCTTT. Encoded protein: CASSETGNAEAFF.

The chain combines TRBV10-1 with TRBJ2-2; D is undetermined. CDR1 WNHNN and CDR2 SYGVQD come from the germline V gene (reference sequence). The CDR3 has 14 amino acids. Trimming removed 4 bases from V and 1 base from J, with 7 bases in between. In nucleotides, the CDR3 is TGCGCCAGCAGTGTCTGGCGGAACACCGGGGAGCTGTTTTTT. Encoded protein: CASSVWRNTGELFF.

This chain joins TRBV12-5 and TRBJ1-1, with no clear D. The CDR3 spans 13 residues. Germline values: CDR1 LGHNT, CDR2 FRNRAP. The V and J ends lost 6 bases and 4 bases respectively, with 12 bases between them. The DNA of the CDR3 is TGTGCTAGTGGCCTTGGTGGGTCCACTGAAGCTTTCTTT. Amino acids: CASGLGGSTEAFF.

This clone was seen a handful of times. The rearrangement uses TRBV5-1 and TRBJ1-3, with no clear D. V lost 7 bases, J lost 1 base, and 12 bases lay in between. From germline, CDR1 is SGHRS and CDR2 YFSETQ. The CDR3 runs 14 residues. The CDR3 region is CASSVGDSGNTIYF. CDR3 nucleotides: TGCGCCAGCTCCGTTGGCGATTCTGGAAACACCATATATTTT.

The table lists this clone with a few counts. This rearrangement joins TRBV18 to TRBJ2-1; 9 bases are a match to TRBD1. Germline CDR1 reads KGHSH; CDR2 reads LQKENI. Germline trimming cut 3 bases from V and 2 bases from J; bases unmatched to any gene: 2. There are 15 residues in the CDR3. In nucleotides, the CDR3 is TGTGCCAGCTCACCCGGGACAGGGACCTACAATGAGCAGTTCTTC. Its protein is CASSPGTGTYNEQFF.

The genes are TRBV18 and TRBJ1-1, with 12 bases lining up with TRBD1. CDR1 KGHSH and CDR2 LQKENI come from the germline V gene. The CDR3 covers 17 residues. J was trimmed by 7 bases and V by 6 bases; bases with no gene match: 15. The CDR3 sequence is CASSRSLGQGAPLEAFF. CDR3 DNA: TGTGCCAGCTCGCGCAGCCTGGGACAGGGGGCCCCACTTGAAGCTTTCTTT.

The V and J genes are TRBV5-3 and TRBJ2-7, with TRBD2 matching 7 bases. TRBV5-3 is flagged as an ORF with uncertain function. This CDR3 has 14 residues. V gave up 4 bases and J gave up 4 bases; unmatched junction bases: 8. The CDR3 nucleotides read TGTGCCAGAAGCACGGGGGGTCTTAGGTACGAGCAGTACTTC. Protein product: CARSTGGLRYEQYF.